Each of the 27 T cell receptor beta chains below was sequenced from the same sample in a study of siplizumab effects on memory and regulatory T cells. The table came from immunoSEQ multiplex PCR; TCRdb's copy has only in-frame clones and leaves some out. The data hold 100,000 or so clones, with around 94% observed a single time. Sequenced: Tregs sorted from blood. These receptors were taken from a human donor in good health.

The sample holds one count of this clone. This sequence joins TRBV5-4 and TRBJ1-5; 9 nucleotides match TRBD1. V gave up 4 bases and J gave up 7 bases; unmatched junction bases: 6. The CDR3 extends over 14 amino acids. Germline V gene lookup returns CDR1 SGHNT and CDR2 YYREEE (reference sequence). DNA of the CDR3: TGTGCCAGCAGCGTCGGGACAGGGAAGCAGCCCCAGCATTTT. Protein sequence: CASSVGTGKQPQHF.

The CDR3: CASSLDIRGGRPYPYEQYF. CDR3 in DNA: TGTGCCAGCAGCTTGGATATTAGGGGCGGAAGACCTTATCCCTACGAGCAGTACTTC. The chain recombines TRBV5-6 with TRBJ2-7, with D possibly matching TRBD1 (5 bases). Trimming cost V 0 bases and J 2 bases, with 24 bases left between them. The CDR3 is made up of 19 amino acids. The germline CDR1 and CDR2 sequences are SGHDT and YYEEEE. Drawing the rest from reference TRBV5-6 and TRBJ2-7, the complete variable domain is DAGVTQSPTHLIKTRGQQVTLRCSPKSGHDTVSWYQQALGQGPQFIFQYYEEEERQRGNFPDRFSGHQFPNYSSELNVNALLLGDSALYLCASSLDIRGGRPYPYEQYFGPGTRLTVT.

CDR3 coding DNA: TGTGCCAGCAGCCCTGACTGGACAGGGGCCTACGAGCAGTACTTC. Its translation: CASSPDWTGAYEQYF. The chain joins TRBV11-2 to TRBJ2-7; 9 bases map to TRBD1. Germline-derived CDR1 and CDR2 are SGHAT and FQNNGV. V lost 5 bases to trimming and J lost 2 bases; unmatched junction nucleotides: 7. The CDR3 spans 15 residues.

The chain joins TRBV7-9 to TRBJ2-2, with D perhaps TRBD1 or TRBD2 (5 bases each). V was trimmed by 4 bases and J by 6 bases, leaving 15 bases between them. This CDR3 contains 15 residues. Germline values: CDR1 SEHNR, CDR2 FQNEAQ (reference sequence). CDR3 coding DNA: TGTGCCAGCAGCTACGGGACCTTTGGGCCCGGGGAGCTGTTTTTT. Translation gives CASSYGTFGPGELFF. The full variable domain, completed using reference TRBV7-9 and TRBJ2-2, is DTGVSQNPRHKITKRGQNVTFRCDPISEHNRLYWYRQTLGQGPEFLTYFQNEAQLEKSRLLSDRFSAERPKGSFSTLEIQRTEQGDSAMYLCASSYGTFGPGELFFGEGSRLTVL.

This chain links TRBV7-9 with TRBJ1-6; D unclear. Per germline, CDR1 SEHNR and CDR2 FQNEAQ (reference sequence). The CDR3 is 17 residues long. V shed 5 bases and J shed 12 bases, with 26 bases lying between them. The CDR3: CASSDVNLGPGDKPLHF. For the CDR3, the DNA is TGTGCCAGCAGCGACGTCAACCTTGGTCCGGGTGACAAACCCCTCCACTTT.

The V call is TRBV18, the J call TRBJ1-2; 12 bases are a match to TRBD1. Losses at the gene ends were 4 bases for V and 7 bases for J; bases not matched to a gene: 7. The CDR3 is made up of 15 amino acids. Germline CDR1 KGHSH, CDR2 LQKENI. The CDR3 nucleotides are TGTGCCAGCTCACATACGGGACAGGGGGCCTCTGGCTACACCTTC. It codes for CASSHTGQGASGYTF.

The rearrangement uses TRBV5-1 and TRBJ2-1; no firm D call. V lost 4 bases and J lost 8, with 13 bases in between. Germline CDR1 reads SGHRS; CDR2 reads YFSETQ. The length of the CDR3 is 13 residues. The CDR3 DNA follows: TGCGCCAGCAGCACGGCCTTGCTCGATGAGCAGTTCTTC. This gives the protein CASSTALLDEQFF.

The chain couples TRBV18 to TRBJ2-3; D is undetermined. Trimming cost V 3 bases and J 0 bases, with 10 bases left between them. This CDR3 has 15 residues. Germline-derived CDR1 and CDR2 are KGHSH and LQKENI. CDR3 sequence (DNA): TGTGCCAGCTCACCGGTGGCTACTAGCACAGATACGCAGTATTTT. Encoded protein: CASSPVATSTDTQYF.

The CDR3 sequence: CASSQERLSLQYF. The CDR3 DNA follows: TGTGCCAGCAGCCAAGAGAGGCTATCTTTGCAGTACTTC. V usage is TRBV14 and J usage is TRBJ2-7; unclear D gene. This CDR3 comprises 13 residues. Trimming removed 0 bases from V and 9 bases from J, with 12 bases in between. Germline V gives CDR1 SGHDN, CDR2 FVKESK.

In its sample, this clone was seen once. The DNA of the CDR3 is TGTGCCAGCAGTGGGGGGGACGGTTTCGATGAGCAGTTCTTC. Its protein product is CASSGGDGFDEQFF. V is TRBV28 and J is TRBJ2-1, with TRBD2 matching over 7 bases. J lost 8 bases, V lost 5 bases, and 9 bases had no gene match. The CDR3 extends over 14 amino acids. CDR1 is MDHEN and CDR2 is SYDVKM in the germline V gene.

V usage is TRBV2 and J usage is TRBJ2-7, with D perhaps TRBD1 (5 bases). Trimming took 6 bases from V and 3 from J, leaving 9 bases between them. In germline, CDR1 is SNHLY, CDR2 FYNNEI. The CDR3 has 12 residues. The CDR3 region has the DNA TGTGCCAGCAGGTGGGGCGGCTACGAGCAGTACTTC. Translating it yields CASRWGGYEQYF.

For this clone: Compared with germline, one end of the junction differs, possibly owing to a read error. The V call is TRBV19, the J call TRBJ2-7; 7 bases line up with TRBD1. Germline CDR1 LNHDA, CDR2 SQIVND (reference sequence). This CDR3 region has 15 residues. The CDR3 sequence: CAGSIMTGRSYEQYF. The CDR3 DNA reads as TGTGCCGGTAGTATAATGACAGGGCGGTCCTACGAGCAGTACTTC.

This clone showed up just once. This chain connects TRBV19 to TRBJ1-2, with D perhaps matching TRBD1 (5 bases). The CDR3 has 15 amino acids. The germline V and J ends were trimmed by 7 bases and 5 bases, with 20 bases remaining between them. Germline V gene data show CDR1 as LNHDA and CDR2 as SQIVND (reference sequence). The CDR3 DNA sequence: TGTGCCAGTAATAGGGGCACCATAAAAGGATATGGCTACACCTTC. This translates into CASNRGTIKGYGYTF.

Concerning this clone itself: In the same sample, other DNA sequences code for this CDR3. The V and J genes are TRBV7-3 and TRBJ2-7; D not certain. CDR1 and CDR2 (germline): SGHTA, FQGTGA. The V gene lost 4 bases and the J gene lost 7 bases, with 8 bases spanning the gap. The CDR3 has 11 amino acids. CDR3 amino acids: CASSSGGEQYF. CDR3 coding DNA: TGTGCCAGCAGCTCCGGTGGGGAGCAGTACTTC.

The gene calls are TRBV6-5 and TRBJ1-5; no firm D call. V was pared by 2 bases and J by 4 bases, with 9 bases between. Germline V gene sequence: CDR1 MNHEY, CDR2 SVGAGI. This CDR3 contains 14 residues. This CDR3 reads CASSYGPGNQPQHF. The CDR3 nucleotides read TGTGCCAGCAGTTACGGACCGGGGAATCAGCCCCAGCATTTT.

This sequence joins TRBV12-5 and TRBJ2-1; the D gene is possibly TRBD2 (6 bases). Per the germline V gene, CDR1 is LGHNT and CDR2 is FRNRAP. V lost 0 bases and J lost 9, with 24 bases in between. This CDR3 is built from 18 residues. The CDR3 reads CASGLVAGTFGLTFEQFF. The CDR3 DNA is TGTGCTAGTGGTTTGGTAGCCGGGACTTTTGGGCTAACCTTTGAGCAGTTCTTC.

The chain couples TRBV14 to TRBJ2-7, with a tentative D call TRBD2 (5 bases). This CDR3 spans 12 amino acids. The V end lost 3 bases, the J end lost 4 bases, and 7 bases lay between the germline ends. Germline V gives CDR1 SGHDN, CDR2 FVKESK. CDR3 protein: CASSHSGYEQYF. The CDR3, as DNA: TGTGCCAGCAGCCACTCGGGGTACGAGCAGTACTTC.

The chain combines TRBV6-6 with TRBJ1-2; TRBD1 is a possible D gene (5 bases). Trimming took 0 bases from V and 3 from J, leaving 8 bases between them. Germline V gene data show CDR1 as MNHNY and CDR2 as SVGAGI (reference sequence). This CDR3 region has 14 residues. DNA for the CDR3: TGTGCCAGCAGTTACTCGCCCAGGGACTATGGCTACACCTTC. Protein: CASSYSPRDYGYTF.

The chain carries TRBV7-9 and TRBJ1-4; no definite D call. The CDR3 totals 14 residues. Germline V CDR1 and CDR2: SEHNR, FQNEAQ (reference sequence). Trimming shortened V by 5 bases and J by 5 bases, and 12 bases separated the two germline ends. CDR3 loop: CASSLQTSNEKLFF. CDR3 bases: TGTGCCAGCAGCCTACAGACCTCCAATGAAAAACTGTTTTTT.

The rearrangement uses TRBV5-1 and TRBJ2-1; D call uncertain. The V gene's germline CDR1 is SGHRS and CDR2 YFSETQ. This CDR3 comprises 14 residues. Trimming removed 1 base at V and 5 bases at J, with 10 bases between. In DNA, the CDR3 is TGCGCCAGCAGCTTGAGCCCAACGGACAATGAGCAGTTCTTC. Protein sequence: CASSLSPTDNEQFF.

V and J are TRBV14 and TRBJ2-3; D gene unclear. V was shortened by 4 bases and J by 2 bases, with 16 bases between the two germline ends. Germline assignment: CDR1 SGHDN and CDR2 FVKESK. CDR3 length: 16 residues. CDR3 in DNA: TGTGCCAGCAGCCCTCAGTGGGGTCGACCCACAGATACGCAGTATTTT. It yields the protein CASSPQWGRPTDTQYF.

The count of this clone is one. The rearrangement joins TRBV7-2 to TRBJ2-1; the D gene is possibly TRBD1 (5 bases). Germline CDR1 is SGHTA and CDR2 is FQGNSA. The CDR3 extends over 14 amino acids. The V and J ends lost 3 bases and 8 bases respectively, with 14 bases between them. The CDR3 protein is CASSFGAGWDEQFF. CDR3 in DNA: TGTGCCAGCAGCTTTGGGGCAGGCTGGGATGAGCAGTTCTTC.

This rearrangement joins TRBV7-6 to TRBJ2-2; D is unclear. Germline CDR1 is SGHVS and CDR2 is FNYEAQ. This CDR3 contains 13 residues. V lost 2 bases to trimming and J lost 6 bases, with 7 bases between them. CDR3 amino acids: CASSLFKAGELFF. The CDR3, as DNA: TGTGCCAGCAGCTTATTCAAGGCCGGGGAGCTGTTTTTT.

The V call is TRBV11-3, the J call TRBJ2-7, with 7 positions matching TRBD1. The CDR3 loop spans 15 amino acids. CDR1 is SGHNT, CDR2 YENEEA, per germline. Germline trimming cut 1 base from V and 4 bases from J; bases unmatched to any gene: 7. CDR3 loop: CASSLGQGVNYEQYF. As DNA, the CDR3 is TGTGCCAGCAGCTTAGGACAGGGAGTCAATTACGAGCAGTACTTC.

Of note for this clone: This specimen includes other DNA sequences encoding the same CDR3. As DNA, the CDR3 is TGCGCCAGCAGCTCGGGACAGGGCTGGAACACTGAAGCTTTCTTT. Translation gives CASSSGQGWNTEAFF. The chain recombines TRBV5-1 with TRBJ1-1; 9 positions match TRBD1. CDR3 length equals 15 residues. Trimming at V came to 3 bases and at J to 1 base, leaving 4 bases not matched to a gene. The V gene's germline CDR1 is SGHRS and CDR2 YFSETQ.

This clone was counted once. The V and J genes are TRBV5-1 and TRBJ2-2; TRBD1 is a possible D gene (6 bases). Trimming removed 3 bases at V and 8 bases at J, with 14 bases between. The V gene's germline CDR1 is SGHRS and CDR2 YFSETQ. The CDR3 is 14 residues long. The CDR3 loop reads CASSSNTGLGELFF. The CDR3 nucleotides read TGCGCCAGCAGCTCTAACACAGGGTTAGGGGAGCTGTTTTTT.

The chain has TRBV5-1 and TRBJ2-2; D not certain. Trimming left V 1 base short and J 5 bases short, with 9 bases between. Germline CDR1 reads SGHRS; CDR2 reads YFSETQ. The length of the CDR3 is 14 residues. The CDR3 loop reads CASSLLMGTGELFF. CDR3 coding DNA: TGCGCCAGCAGCTTGTTGATGGGAACCGGGGAGCTGTTTTTT.